This T cell receptor (beta chain) was captured in a study of cytomegalovirus exposure and HLA in healthy donors. General observations from the study: TCR beta chains associated with HLA were, in a later analysis, more clonally expanded than equally common others.

The sample holds one count of this clone. Its antigen remains unknown. In the PCR, 60 Vbeta and 13 Jbeta primers were used. Assay used: immunoSEQ multiplex PCR; TCRdb lists only in-frame clones, some missing. The sample has more than 100,000 clones; more than 65% are singletons. Trimming took off 4 bases at V and 5 bases at J, with 13 bases between the two ends. The germline gives CDR1 SGHNT, CDR2 YYREEE (reference sequence). The CDR3 length is 13 residues. This clonotype was sampled from a human donor in good health. The chain has TRBV5-4 and TRBJ2-7; D gene unclear. Sequencing was carried out using PBMCs. CDR3: CASSPTGRDEQYF. The CDR3 DNA is TGTGCCAGCAGCCCCACCGGTCGGGACGAGCAGTACTTC. Using reference TRBV5-4 and TRBJ2-7 for the parts outside the CDR3, the full variable domain is ETGVTQSPTHLIKTRGQQVTLRCSSQSGHNTVSWYQQALGQGPQFIFQYYREEENGRGNFPPRFSGLQFPNYSSELNVNALELDDSALYLCASSPTGRDEQYFGPGTRLTVT.